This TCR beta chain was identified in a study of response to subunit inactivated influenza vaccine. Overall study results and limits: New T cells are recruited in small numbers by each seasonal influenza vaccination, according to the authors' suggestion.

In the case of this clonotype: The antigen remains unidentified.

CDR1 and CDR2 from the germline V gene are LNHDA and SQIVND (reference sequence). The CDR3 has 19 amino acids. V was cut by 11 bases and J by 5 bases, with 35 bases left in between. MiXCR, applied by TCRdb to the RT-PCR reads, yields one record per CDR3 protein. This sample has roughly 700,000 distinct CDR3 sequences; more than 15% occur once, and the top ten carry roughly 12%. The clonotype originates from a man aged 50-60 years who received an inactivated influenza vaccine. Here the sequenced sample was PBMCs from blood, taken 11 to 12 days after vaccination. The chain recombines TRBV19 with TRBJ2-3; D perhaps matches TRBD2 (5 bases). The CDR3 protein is CAALNEGRSNRRFGDTQYF. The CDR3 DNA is TGTGCCGCACTGAATGAGGGTAGAAGCAACAGACGGTTTGGAGATACGCAGTATTTT.